This passage covers 6 T cell receptor beta chains from one sample sequenced in a study of blood T cells in healthy people across ages. A second PCR, run for about 7 to 11 cycles, used a sample-barcoded 5' primer plus a J-beta primer mix. TCRdb re-derived calls from the 5' RACE reads in MiXCR, one entry per CDR3 protein. The table has around 780,000 distinct CDR3 sequences, 20% to 30% seen once. This sample was shared with a second study, whose subject was T cells of mothers and their children.

Material: blood. These receptors came from a boy aged 5-17 years in good health.

This rearrangement joins TRBV20-1 to TRBJ2-3; weak D call: TRBD1 (5 bases). CDR1 DFQATT and CDR2 SNEGSKA come from the germline V gene (reference sequence). V was cut by 6 bases and J by 2 bases, with 15 bases left in between. The CDR3 contains 14 residues. The CDR3 reads CSAAPAGITDTQYF. CDR3 sequence (DNA): TGCAGTGCAGCCCCCGCAGGGATCACAGATACGCAGTATTTT.

This clonotype has a handful of counts. The V call is TRBV10-2, the J call TRBJ2-4, with 11 positions matching TRBD2. The J segment lost 4 bases and the V segment lost 6 bases, leaving 5 bases of the junction unmatched. The CDR3 loop spans 15 amino acids. Germline values: CDR1 WSHSY, CDR2 SAAADI. In nucleotides, the CDR3 is TGCGCCAGCAGACTCATAGCGGGGGGGAAAAACATTCAGTACTTC. This codes for CASRLIAGGKNIQYF.

This clonotype was recorded a few times. The chain is built from TRBV30 and TRBJ1-2; 7 nucleotides line up with TRBD1. This CDR3 comprises 15 residues. Germline CDR1 reads GTSNPN; CDR2 reads SVGIG (reference sequence). V lost 0 bases, J lost 4 bases, and 8 bases stayed unmatched. CDR3 nucleotide sequence: TGTGCCTGGAGTGTACAAAGGGACAGCCTCTATGGCTACACCTTC. This codes for CAWSVQRDSLYGYTF.

The rearrangement links TRBV5-1 to TRBJ1-4; a weak D match, TRBD1 (6 bases). Trimming pared 5 bases from V and 8 bases from J, leaving 19 bases between. CDR1 is SGHRS and CDR2 is YFSETQ in the germline V gene. The CDR3 is made up of 15 amino acids. DNA for the CDR3: TGCGCCAGCAGTAGGACGGGGGCAGCATTAGAAAAACTGTTTTTT. It yields the protein CASSRTGAALEKLFF.

The table lists this clonotype with many counts. V and J are TRBV28 and TRBJ2-6; D is unresolved. Germline values: CDR1 MDHEN, CDR2 SYDVKM. The CDR3 is made up of 15 amino acids. The ends were cut back, 3 bases at V and 5 bases at J, with 11 bases in the middle. The CDR3 DNA follows: TGTGCCAGCAGTTTTGGCCGTGACTGGGCCAACGTCCTGACTTTC. Its translation is CASSFGRDWANVLTF.

The chain links TRBV10-3 to TRBJ1-2; D ambiguous. Germline CDR1 and CDR2: ENHRY and SYGVKD. V was trimmed by 7 bases and J by 3 bases, leaving 15 bases between them. CDR3 length: 14 amino acids. CDR3 DNA sequence: TGTGCCATCACCCCAGGAGGCGCGGACTATGGCTACACCTTC. It yields the protein CAITPGGADYGYTF.